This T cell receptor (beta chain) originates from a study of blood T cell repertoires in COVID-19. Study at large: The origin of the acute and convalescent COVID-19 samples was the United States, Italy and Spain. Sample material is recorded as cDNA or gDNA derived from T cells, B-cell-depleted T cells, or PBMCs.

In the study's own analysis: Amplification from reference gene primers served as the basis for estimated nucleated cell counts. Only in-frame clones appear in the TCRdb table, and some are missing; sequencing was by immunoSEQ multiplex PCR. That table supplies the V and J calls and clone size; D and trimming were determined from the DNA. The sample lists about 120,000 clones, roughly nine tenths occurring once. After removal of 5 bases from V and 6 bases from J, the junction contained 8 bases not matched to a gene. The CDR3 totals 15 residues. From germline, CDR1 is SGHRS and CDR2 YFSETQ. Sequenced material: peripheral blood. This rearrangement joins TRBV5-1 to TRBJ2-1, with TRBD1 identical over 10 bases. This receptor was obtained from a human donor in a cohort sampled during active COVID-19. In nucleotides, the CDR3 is TGCGCCAGCAGTCTGATCGGGACAGGGGTCAATGAGCAGTTCTTC. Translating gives CASSLIGTGVNEQFF.